The clone carrying this TCR beta chain was seen only a few times. V was clipped by 5 bases and J by 6 bases, with 10 bases between them. CDR3 length: 12 amino acids. Germline V CDR1 and CDR2: MDHEN, SYDVKM. The sample comes from a study of blood T cells in healthy people across ages. Together with a sample-barcoded 5' primer, a J-beta primer mix was included in a second PCR lasting about 6 to 11 cycles. Each CDR3 protein gets one entry after TCRdb re-called the 5' RACE reads with MiXCR. The sample carries some 1.5 million distinct CDR3 sequences, about 30% recorded once. Sequenced input: blood. The TCR was taken from a young woman in good health. The V call is TRBV28, the J call TRBJ1-1; D not certain. The CDR3 DNA follows: TGTGCCAGCAGTCCCCGGGTTTCTGAAGCTTTCTTT. Translating it yields CASSPRVSEAFF.